The 5 T cell receptor beta chains below all came from one sample that was sequenced in a study of immune evolution from preneoplasia to lung adenocarcinoma. TCRdb's copy holds only in-frame clones and misses some; the assay was immunoSEQ multiplex PCR. The sample has 8,000 or so clones, 70% to 80% seen once; the top ten hold around a tenth. Sequencing was done on a sample of FFPE minimally invasive lung adenocarcinoma tissue. The origin of the receptors is an older donor with lung adenocarcinoma.

With respect to this clone: Other DNA variants within this sample encode the same CDR3. The chain couples TRBV28 to TRBJ1-5; 8 bases are shared with TRBD1. Looked up from germline, CDR1 is MDHEN and CDR2 is SYDVKM. V lost 5 bases, J lost 2 bases, and 5 bases stayed unmatched. The CDR3 consists of 15 residues. The CDR3 here is CASSPAGGGNQPQHF. CDR3 DNA sequence: TGTGCCAGCAGTCCAGCAGGGGGCGGCAATCAGCCCCAGCATTTT.

This clone was seen a handful of times. This chain links TRBV20-1 with TRBJ2-7; the D is unclear. The ends were cut back, 4 bases at V and 5 bases at J, with 9 bases in the middle. This CDR3 has 11 amino acids. Germline V gives CDR1 DFQATT, CDR2 SNEGSKA (reference sequence). CDR3 nucleotides: TGCAGTGCTACCGCGTCCCACGAGCAGTACTTC. It is translated as CSATASHEQYF.

This chain joins TRBV15 and TRBJ2-1; D gene ambiguous. The V end lost 0 bases, the J end lost 2 bases, and 8 bases lay between the germline ends. Per germline, CDR1 LNHNV and CDR2 YYDKDF (reference sequence). This CDR3 is 15 amino acids long. CDR3 DNA sequence: TGTGCCACCAGCAGAGAGCACGGAGCCTACAATGAGCAGTTCTTC. Translation gives CATSREHGAYNEQFF.

The chain has TRBV29-1 and TRBJ1-1, with 8 bases matching TRBD1. Trimming cost V 4 bases and J 1 base; bases outside gene matches: 5. Germline V gene sequence: CDR1 SQVTM, CDR2 ANQGSEA. This CDR3 comprises 14 residues. CDR3 coding DNA: TGCAGCGTTGGGCACAGGGGGGGGAACACTGAAGCTTTCTTT. Protein product: CSVGHRGGNTEAFF.

The V and J genes are TRBV15 and TRBJ2-7, with 7 bases fitting TRBD1. Germline CDR1 and CDR2: LNHNV and YYDKDF (reference sequence). The CDR3 loop spans 15 amino acids. J was trimmed by 4 bases and V by 3 bases; bases with no gene match: 9. The CDR3 region is CATSSETGVGYEQYF. The DNA of the CDR3 is TGTGCCACCAGCAGTGAAACAGGGGTCGGTTACGAGCAGTACTTC.